This TCR beta chain originates from a study of T cell repertoires in aging, cancer and after chemotherapy. This clonotype is medium-sized (0.01 to 0.1%) by share. Peripheral blood genomic DNA, not sorted cells or RNA, was the template. A mixed TRB-A/B primer pool amplified rearranged TRB by multiplex touch-down PCR. TCRdb called the multiplex PCR reads again in MiXCR, with one record for every CDR3 protein. Of about 4,800 distinct CDR3 sequences listed, around 20% are singletons. With 1 base clipped from V and 3 bases from J, the junction kept 3 bases outside the gene matches. This CDR3 contains 15 residues. The germline V gene encodes CDR1 SGHNT and CDR2 YYREEE (reference sequence).

The J gene is TRBJ1-2, the V gene TRBV5-4; 10 positions agree with TRBD1. This TCR was sampled from a human donor in good health. The donor label of this sample is uncertain. The sequencing input was blood. This CDR3 reads CASSLLDRGDYGYTF. As DNA, the CDR3 is TGTGCCAGCAGCTTGTTGGACAGGGGGGACTATGGCTACACCTTC. The whole variable domain, filled in from reference TRBV5-4 and TRBJ1-2, reads ETGVTQSPTHLIKTRGQQVTLRCSSQSGHNTVSWYQQALGQGPQFIFQYYREEENGRGNFPPRFSGLQFPNYSSELNVNALELDDSALYLCASSLLDRGDYGYTFGSGTRLTVV.